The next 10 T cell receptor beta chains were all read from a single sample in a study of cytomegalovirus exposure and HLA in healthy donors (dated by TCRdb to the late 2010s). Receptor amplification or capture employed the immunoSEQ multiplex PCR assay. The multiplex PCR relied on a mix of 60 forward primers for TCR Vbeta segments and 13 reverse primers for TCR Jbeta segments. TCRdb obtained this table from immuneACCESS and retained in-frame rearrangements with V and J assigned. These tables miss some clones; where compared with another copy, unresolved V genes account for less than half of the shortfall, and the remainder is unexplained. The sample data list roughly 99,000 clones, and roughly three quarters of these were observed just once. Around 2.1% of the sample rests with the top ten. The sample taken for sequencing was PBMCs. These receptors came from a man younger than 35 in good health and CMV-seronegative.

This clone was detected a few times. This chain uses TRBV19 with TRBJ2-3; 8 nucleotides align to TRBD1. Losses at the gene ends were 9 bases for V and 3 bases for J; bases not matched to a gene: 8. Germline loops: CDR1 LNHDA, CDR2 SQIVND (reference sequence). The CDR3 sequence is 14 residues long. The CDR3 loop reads CASNTGGSTDTQYF. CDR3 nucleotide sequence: TGTGCCAGCAATACAGGGGGTAGTACAGATACGCAGTATTTT.

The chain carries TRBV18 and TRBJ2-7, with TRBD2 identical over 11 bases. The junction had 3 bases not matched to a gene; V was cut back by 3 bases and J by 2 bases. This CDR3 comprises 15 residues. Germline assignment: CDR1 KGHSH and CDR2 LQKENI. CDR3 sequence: CASSPTSGGAYEQYF. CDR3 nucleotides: TGTGCCAGCTCACCCACTAGCGGGGGAGCCTACGAGCAGTACTTC.

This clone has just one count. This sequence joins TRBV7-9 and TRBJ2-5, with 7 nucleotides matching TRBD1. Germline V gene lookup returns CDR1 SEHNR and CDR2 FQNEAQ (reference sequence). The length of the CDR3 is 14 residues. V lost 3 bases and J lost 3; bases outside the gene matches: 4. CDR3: CASSFQGGKETQYF. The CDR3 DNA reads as TGTGCCAGCAGCTTCCAAGGGGGCAAAGAGACCCAGTACTTC.

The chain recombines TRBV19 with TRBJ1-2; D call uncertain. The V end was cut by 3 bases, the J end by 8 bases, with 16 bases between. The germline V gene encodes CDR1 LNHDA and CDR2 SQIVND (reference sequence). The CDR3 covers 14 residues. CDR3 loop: CASSIPGVVEGYTF. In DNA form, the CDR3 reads TGTGCCAGTAGTATTCCCGGGGTCGTGGAAGGCTACACCTTC. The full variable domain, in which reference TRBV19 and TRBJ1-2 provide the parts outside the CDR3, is DGGITQSPKYLFRKEGQNVTLSCEQNLNHDAMYWYRQDPGQGLRLIYYSQIVNDFQKGDIAEGYSVSREKKESFPLTVTSAQKNPTAFYLCASSIPGVVEGYTFGSGTRLTVV.

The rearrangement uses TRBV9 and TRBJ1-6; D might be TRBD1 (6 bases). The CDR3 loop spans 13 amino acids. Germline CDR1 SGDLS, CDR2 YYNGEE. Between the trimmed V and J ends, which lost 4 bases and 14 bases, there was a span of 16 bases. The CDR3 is CASSPPEGGSLHF. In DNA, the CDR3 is TGTGCCAGCAGCCCCCCGGAGGGGGGGTCCCTCCACTTT.

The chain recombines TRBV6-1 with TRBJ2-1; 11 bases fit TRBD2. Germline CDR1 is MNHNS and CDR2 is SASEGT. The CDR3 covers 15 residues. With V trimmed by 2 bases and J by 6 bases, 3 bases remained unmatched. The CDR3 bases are TGTGCCAGCAGTGAATTTAGCGGGGGGGCCAATGAGCAGTTCTTC. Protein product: CASSEFSGGANEQFF.

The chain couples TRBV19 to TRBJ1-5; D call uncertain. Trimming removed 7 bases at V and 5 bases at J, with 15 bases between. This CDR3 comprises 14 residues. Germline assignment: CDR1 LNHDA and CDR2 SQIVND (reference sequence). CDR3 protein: CASTMAGMYQPQHF. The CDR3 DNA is TGTGCCAGTACCATGGCCGGGATGTATCAGCCCCAGCATTTT.

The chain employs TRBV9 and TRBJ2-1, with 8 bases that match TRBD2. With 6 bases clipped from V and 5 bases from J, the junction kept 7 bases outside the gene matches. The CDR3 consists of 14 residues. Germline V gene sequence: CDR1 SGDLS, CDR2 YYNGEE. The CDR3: CASTGLAQDNEQFF. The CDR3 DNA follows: TGTGCCAGCACCGGACTAGCCCAAGACAATGAGCAGTTCTTC.

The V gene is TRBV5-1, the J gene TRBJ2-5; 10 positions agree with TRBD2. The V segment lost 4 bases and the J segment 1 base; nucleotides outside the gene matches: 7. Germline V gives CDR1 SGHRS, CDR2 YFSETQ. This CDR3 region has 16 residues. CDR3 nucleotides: TGCGCCAGCAGCCTTCCTAGCGGGGGCTTCCAAGAGACCCAGTACTTC. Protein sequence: CASSLPSGGFQETQYF.

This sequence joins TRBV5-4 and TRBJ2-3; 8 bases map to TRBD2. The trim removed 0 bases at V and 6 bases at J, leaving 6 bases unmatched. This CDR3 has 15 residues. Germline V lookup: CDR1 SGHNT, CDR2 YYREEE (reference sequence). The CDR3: CASSLVDGGGDTQYF. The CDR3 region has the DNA TGTGCCAGCAGCTTGGTTGATGGCGGGGGGGATACGCAGTATTTT.